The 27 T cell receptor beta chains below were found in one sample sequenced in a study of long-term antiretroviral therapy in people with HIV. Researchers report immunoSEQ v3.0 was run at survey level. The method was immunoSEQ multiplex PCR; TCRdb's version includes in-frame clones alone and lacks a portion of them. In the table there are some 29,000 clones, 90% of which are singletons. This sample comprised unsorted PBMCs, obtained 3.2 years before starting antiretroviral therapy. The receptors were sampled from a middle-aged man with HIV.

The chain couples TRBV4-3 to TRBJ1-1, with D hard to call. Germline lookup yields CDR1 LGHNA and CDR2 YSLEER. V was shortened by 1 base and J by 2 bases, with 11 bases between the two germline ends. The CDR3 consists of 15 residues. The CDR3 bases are TGCGCCAGCAGCCAAGGTGAGGTTTTCAACACTGAAGCTTTCTTT. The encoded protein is CASSQGEVFNTEAFF.

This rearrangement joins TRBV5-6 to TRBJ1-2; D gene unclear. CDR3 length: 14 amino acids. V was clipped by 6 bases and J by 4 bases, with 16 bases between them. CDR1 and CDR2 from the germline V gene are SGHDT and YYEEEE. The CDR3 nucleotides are TGTGCCAGCACCCAGGCGGTCTTAGGCTATGGCTACACCTTC. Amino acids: CASTQAVLGYGYTF.

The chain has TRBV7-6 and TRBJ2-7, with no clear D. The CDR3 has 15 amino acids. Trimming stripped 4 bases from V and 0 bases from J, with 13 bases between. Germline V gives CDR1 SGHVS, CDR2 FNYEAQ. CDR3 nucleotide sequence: TGTGCCAGCAGCTCCTCCGAGACAACCTCCTACGAGCAGTACTTC. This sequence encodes CASSSSETTSYEQYF. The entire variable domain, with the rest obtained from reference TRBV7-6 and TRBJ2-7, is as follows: GAGVSQSPRYKVTKRGQDVALRCDPISGHVSLYWYRQALGQGPEFLTYFNYEAQQDKSGLPNDRFSAERPEGSISTLTIQRTEQRDSAMYRCASSSSETTSYEQYFGPGTRLTVT.

CDR3 bases: TGTGCCAGCAGCGTAGTTGTAAACACAGATACGCAGTATTTT. Translating it yields CASSVVVNTDTQYF. The gene calls are TRBV9 and TRBJ2-3; no firm D call. Trimming pared 0 bases from V and 2 bases from J, leaving 7 bases between. The CDR3 spans 14 residues. Germline CDR1 reads SGDLS; CDR2 reads YYNGEE.

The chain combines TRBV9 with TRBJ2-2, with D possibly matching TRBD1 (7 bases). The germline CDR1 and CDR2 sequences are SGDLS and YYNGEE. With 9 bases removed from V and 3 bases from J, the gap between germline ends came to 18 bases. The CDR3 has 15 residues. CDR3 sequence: CATSPGGTDTGELFF. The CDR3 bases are TGTGCCACCTCACCAGGGGGGACGGACACCGGGGAGCTGTTTTTT.

CDR3 loop: CASSSKGGTQETQYF. CDR3 coding DNA: TGTGCCAGCTCTTCCAAGGGGGGCACACAAGAGACCCAGTACTTC. J is TRBJ2-5 and V is TRBV18; the D gene could be TRBD1 or TRBD2 (6 bases each). The V and J ends lost 6 bases and 2 bases respectively, with 16 bases between them. Germline values: CDR1 KGHSH, CDR2 LQKENI. The CDR3 contains 15 residues.

The CDR3 protein is CASSLAILQGEETQYF. The CDR3 region has the DNA TGCGCCAGCAGCTTGGCGATCCTCCAGGGTGAAGAGACCCAGTACTTC. The V call is TRBV5-1, the J call TRBJ2-5; a possible D gene is TRBD1 (5 bases). Trimming cost V 0 bases and J 3 bases, with 15 bases left between them. The CDR3 loop spans 16 amino acids. Germline loops: CDR1 SGHRS, CDR2 YFSETQ.

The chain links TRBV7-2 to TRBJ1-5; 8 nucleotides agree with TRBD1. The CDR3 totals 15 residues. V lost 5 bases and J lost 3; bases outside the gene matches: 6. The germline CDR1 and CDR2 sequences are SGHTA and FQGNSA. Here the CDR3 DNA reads TGTGCCAGCAGCCCCGGACAGGGCCACAATCAGCCCCAGCATTTT. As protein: CASSPGQGHNQPQHF.

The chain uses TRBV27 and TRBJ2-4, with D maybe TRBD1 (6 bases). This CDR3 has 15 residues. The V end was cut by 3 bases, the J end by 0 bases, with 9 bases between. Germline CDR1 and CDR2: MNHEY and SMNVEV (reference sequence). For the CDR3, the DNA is TGTGCCAGCAGTTTTTGGGGGCTAGCCAAAAACATTCAGTACTTC. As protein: CASSFWGLAKNIQYF.

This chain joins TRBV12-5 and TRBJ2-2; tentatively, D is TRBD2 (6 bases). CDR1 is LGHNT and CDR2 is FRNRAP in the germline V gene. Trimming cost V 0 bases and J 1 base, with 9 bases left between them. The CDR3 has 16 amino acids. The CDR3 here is CASGLVRAGNTGELFF. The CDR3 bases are TGTGCTAGTGGTTTGGTCCGAGCGGGGAACACCGGGGAGCTGTTTTTT. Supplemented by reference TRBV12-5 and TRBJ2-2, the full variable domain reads DARVTQTPRHKVTEMGQEVTMRCQPILGHNTVFWYRQTMMQGLELLAYFRNRAPLDDSGMPKDRFSAEMPDATLATLKIQPSEPRDSAVYFCASGLVRAGNTGELFFGEGSRLTVL.

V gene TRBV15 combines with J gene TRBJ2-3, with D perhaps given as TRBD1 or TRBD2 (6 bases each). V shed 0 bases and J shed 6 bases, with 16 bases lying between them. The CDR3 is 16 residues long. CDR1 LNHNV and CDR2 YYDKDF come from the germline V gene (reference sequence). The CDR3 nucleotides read TGTGCCACCAGCAGAGATCGGGGGCAAGGGAGGGATACGCAGTATTTT. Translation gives CATSRDRGQGRDTQYF.

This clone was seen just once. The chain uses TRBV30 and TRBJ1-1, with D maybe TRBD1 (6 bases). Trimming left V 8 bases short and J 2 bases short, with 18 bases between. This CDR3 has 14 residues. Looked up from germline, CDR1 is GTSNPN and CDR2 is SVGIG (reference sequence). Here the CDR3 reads CARKRRGSNTEAFF. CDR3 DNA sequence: TGTGCCCGAAAGCGGAGGGGGTCCAACACTGAAGCTTTCTTT.

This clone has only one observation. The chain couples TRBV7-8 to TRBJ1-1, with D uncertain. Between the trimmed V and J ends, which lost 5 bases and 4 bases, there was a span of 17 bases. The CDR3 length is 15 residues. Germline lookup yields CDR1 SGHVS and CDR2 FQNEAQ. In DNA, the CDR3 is TGTGCCAGCAGCCGCTACCCCCTGCGCGGCACTGAAGCTTTCTTT. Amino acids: CASSRYPLRGTEAFF.

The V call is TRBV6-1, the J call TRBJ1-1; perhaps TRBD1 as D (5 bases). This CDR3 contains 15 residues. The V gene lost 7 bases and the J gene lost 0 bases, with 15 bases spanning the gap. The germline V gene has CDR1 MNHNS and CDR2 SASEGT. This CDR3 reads CASTFKRGMNTEAFF. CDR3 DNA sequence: TGTGCCAGCACGTTCAAACGGGGGATGAACACTGAAGCTTTCTTT.

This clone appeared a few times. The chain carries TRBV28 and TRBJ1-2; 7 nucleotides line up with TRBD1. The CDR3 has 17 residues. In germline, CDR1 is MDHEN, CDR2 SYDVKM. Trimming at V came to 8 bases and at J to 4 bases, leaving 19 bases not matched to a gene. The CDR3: CASDWALEDPGGYGYTF. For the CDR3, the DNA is TGTGCCAGCGATTGGGCCCTAGAGGACCCAGGGGGCTATGGCTACACCTTC.

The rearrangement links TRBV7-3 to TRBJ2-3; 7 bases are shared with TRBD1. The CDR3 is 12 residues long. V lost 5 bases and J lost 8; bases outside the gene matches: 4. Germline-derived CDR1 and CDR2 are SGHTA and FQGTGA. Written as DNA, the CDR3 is TGTGCCAGCAGCGACAGGGATCGTACGCAGTATTTT. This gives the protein CASSDRDRTQYF.

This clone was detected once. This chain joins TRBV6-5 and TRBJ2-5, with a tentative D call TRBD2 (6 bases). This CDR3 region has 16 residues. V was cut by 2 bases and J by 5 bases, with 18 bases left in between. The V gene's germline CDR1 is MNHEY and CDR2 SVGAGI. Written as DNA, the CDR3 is TGTGCCAGCAGTTACATCTATTCCGGCGGGATGGAGACCCAGTACTTC. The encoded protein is CASSYIYSGGMETQYF.

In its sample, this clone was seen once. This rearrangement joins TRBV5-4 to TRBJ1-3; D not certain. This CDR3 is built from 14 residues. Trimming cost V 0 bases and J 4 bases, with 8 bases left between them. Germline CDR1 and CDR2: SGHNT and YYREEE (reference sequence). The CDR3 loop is CASSLGGSGNTIYF. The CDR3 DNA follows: TGTGCCAGCAGCTTGGGGGGATCAGGAAACACCATATATTTT.

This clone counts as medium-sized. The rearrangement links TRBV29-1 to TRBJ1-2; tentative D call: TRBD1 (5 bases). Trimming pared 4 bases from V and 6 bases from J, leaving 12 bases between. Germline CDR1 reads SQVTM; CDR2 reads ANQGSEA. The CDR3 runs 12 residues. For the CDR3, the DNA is TGCAGCGTTGGGAAGGGGAAAAATGGCTACACCTTC. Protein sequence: CSVGKGKNGYTF.

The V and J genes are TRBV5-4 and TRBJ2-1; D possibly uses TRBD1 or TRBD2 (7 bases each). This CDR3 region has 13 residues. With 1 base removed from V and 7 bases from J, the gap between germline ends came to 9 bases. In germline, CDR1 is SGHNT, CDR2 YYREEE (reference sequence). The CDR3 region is CASSLQGGNEQFF. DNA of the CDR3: TGTGCCAGCAGCTTGCAGGGGGGGAATGAGCAGTTCTTC.

CDR3 DNA: TGTGCCAGCAGCCCCGGGACAGGGAATAATCAGCCCCAGCATTTT. As protein: CASSPGTGNNQPQHF. V gene TRBV7-9 combines with J gene TRBJ1-5; TRBD1 aligns across 9 bases. V lost 5 bases to trimming and J lost 4 bases; unmatched junction nucleotides: 6. This CDR3 has 15 amino acids. Germline V gene data show CDR1 as SEHNR and CDR2 as FQNEAQ (reference sequence).

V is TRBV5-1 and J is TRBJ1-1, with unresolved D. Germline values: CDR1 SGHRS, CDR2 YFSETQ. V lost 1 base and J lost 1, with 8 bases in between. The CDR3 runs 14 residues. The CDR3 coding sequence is TGCGCCAGCAGCTTGATACCTACGAACACTGAAGCTTTCTTT. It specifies CASSLIPTNTEAFF.

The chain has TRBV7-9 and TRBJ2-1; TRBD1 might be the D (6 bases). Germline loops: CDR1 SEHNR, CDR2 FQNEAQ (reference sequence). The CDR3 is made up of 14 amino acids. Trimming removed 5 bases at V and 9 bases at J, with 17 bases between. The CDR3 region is CASSPGFGGGEQFF. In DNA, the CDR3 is TGTGCCAGCAGCCCGGGTTTTGGGGGCGGTGAGCAGTTCTTC.

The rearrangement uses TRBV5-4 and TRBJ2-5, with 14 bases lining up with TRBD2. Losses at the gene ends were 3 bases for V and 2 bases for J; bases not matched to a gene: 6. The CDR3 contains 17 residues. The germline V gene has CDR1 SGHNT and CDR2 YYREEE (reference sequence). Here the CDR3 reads CASSSGTSGRLQETQYF. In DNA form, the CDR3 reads TGTGCCAGCAGCTCCGGGACTAGCGGGAGATTGCAAGAGACCCAGTACTTC.

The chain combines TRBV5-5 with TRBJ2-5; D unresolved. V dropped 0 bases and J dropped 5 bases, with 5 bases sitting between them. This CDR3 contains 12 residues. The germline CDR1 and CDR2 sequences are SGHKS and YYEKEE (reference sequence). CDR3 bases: TGTGCCAGCAGCTTGGTCGGTGAGACCCAGTACTTC. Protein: CASSLVGETQYF.

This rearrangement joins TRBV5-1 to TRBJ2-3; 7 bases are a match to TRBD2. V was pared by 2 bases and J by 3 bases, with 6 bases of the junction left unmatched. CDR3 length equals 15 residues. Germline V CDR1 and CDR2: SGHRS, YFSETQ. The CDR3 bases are TGCGCCAGCAGCTTTTTGGCTAGCGGAACAGATACGCAGTATTTT. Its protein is CASSFLASGTDTQYF.

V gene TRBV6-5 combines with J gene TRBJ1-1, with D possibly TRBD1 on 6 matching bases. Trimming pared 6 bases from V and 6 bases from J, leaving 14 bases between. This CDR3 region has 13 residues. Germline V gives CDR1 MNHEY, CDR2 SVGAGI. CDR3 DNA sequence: TGTGCCAGCAGGTATGACAGGATACCTGAAGCTTTCTTT. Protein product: CASRYDRIPEAFF.